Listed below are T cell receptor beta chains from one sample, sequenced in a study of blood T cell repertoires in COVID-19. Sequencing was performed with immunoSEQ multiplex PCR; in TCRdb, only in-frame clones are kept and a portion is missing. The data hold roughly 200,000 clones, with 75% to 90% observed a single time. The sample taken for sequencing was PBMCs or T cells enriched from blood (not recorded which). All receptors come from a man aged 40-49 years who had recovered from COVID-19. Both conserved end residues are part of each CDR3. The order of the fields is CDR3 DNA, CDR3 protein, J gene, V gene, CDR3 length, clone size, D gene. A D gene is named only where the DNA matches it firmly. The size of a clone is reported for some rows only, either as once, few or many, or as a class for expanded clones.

CDR3 DNA: TGTGCCAGCATGAATGCAGGGGGCGGAGGCACTGAAGCTTTCTTT
CDR3 protein: CASMNAGGGGTEAFF
J gene: TRBJ1-1
V gene: TRBV28
CDR3 length: 15
clone size: -
D gene: TRBD1

CDR3 DNA: TGTGCCAGCGGGATTGGGAGACAGCCCCAGCATTTT
CDR3 protein: CASGIGRQPQHF
J gene: TRBJ1-5
V gene: TRBV27
CDR3 length: 12
clone size: -
D gene: -

CDR3 DNA: TGTGCCAGCAGCTCCTCTAGGGGGAGAGGGGAAGGGTTCTACGAGCAGTACTTC
CDR3 protein: CASSSSRGRGEGFYEQYF
J gene: TRBJ2-7
V gene: TRBV7-9
CDR3 length: 18
clone size: -
D gene: -

CDR3 DNA: TGTGCCAGCAGCAAAGTAACAGGGCGGAGTGCTGAAGCTTTCTTT
CDR3 protein: CASSKVTGRSAEAFF
J gene: TRBJ1-1
V gene: TRBV21-1
CDR3 length: 15
clone size: -
D gene: -

CDR3 DNA: TGTGCCAGCAGTCCGGGTAATCAGCCCCAGCATTTT
CDR3 protein: CASSPGNQPQHF
J gene: TRBJ1-5
V gene: TRBV27
CDR3 length: 12
clone size: -
D gene: -

CDR3 DNA: TGTGCCAGCAGTTTACAGGGTAGGGAGACCCAGTACTTC
CDR3 protein: CASSLQGRETQYF
J gene: TRBJ2-5
V gene: TRBV12-3/TRBV12-4
CDR3 length: 13
clone size: few
D gene: -

CDR3 DNA: TGTGCCAGCAGGGATCAGGTTGGGCATGGCTACACCTTC
CDR3 protein: CASRDQVGHGYTF
J gene: TRBJ1-2
V gene: TRBV7-9
CDR3 length: 13
clone size: -
D gene: -

CDR3 DNA: TGTGCCAGCAGTTTACTCCCGACAGCCGGATCTCTCTCTAATTCACCCCTCCACTTT
CDR3 protein: CASSLLPTAGSLSNSPLHF
J gene: TRBJ1-6
V gene: TRBV28
CDR3 length: 19
clone size: -
D gene: -

CDR3 DNA: TGTGCCAGTAGTATTGGTCAGGGGCTCGGGAACACTGAAGCTTTCTTT
CDR3 protein: CASSIGQGLGNTEAFF
J gene: TRBJ1-1
V gene: TRBV19
CDR3 length: 16
clone size: once
D gene: -

CDR3 DNA: TGTGCCAGTCGGGACAGGTTAGGCAATGAGCAGTTCTTC
CDR3 protein: CASRDRLGNEQFF
J gene: TRBJ2-1
V gene: TRBV27
CDR3 length: 13
clone size: -
D gene: TRBD1

CDR3 DNA: TGTGCCAGCAGCTTGCTTGGCGGGAGGGACACCTACAATGAGCAGTTCTTC
CDR3 protein: CASSLLGGRDTYNEQFF
J gene: TRBJ2-1
V gene: TRBV5-6
CDR3 length: 17
clone size: -
D gene: TRBD2

CDR3 DNA: TGTGCCAGCAGCGTAGTAAGAGGGATGAACACTGAAGCTTTCTTT
CDR3 protein: CASSVVRGMNTEAFF
J gene: TRBJ1-1
V gene: TRBV9
CDR3 length: 15
clone size: -
D gene: -

CDR3 DNA: TGCGCCAGCAGCTCGTCCGGGACAGGGGGTAGAAACGGGGAGCTGTTTTTT
CDR3 protein: CASSSSGTGGRNGELFF
J gene: TRBJ2-2
V gene: TRBV5-1
CDR3 length: 17
clone size: -
D gene: TRBD1

CDR3 DNA: TGTGCCAGCAGCTTAGAGTACAGGGGAGGCTATGGCTACACCTTC
CDR3 protein: CASSLEYRGGYGYTF
J gene: TRBJ1-2
V gene: TRBV11-2
CDR3 length: 15
clone size: few
D gene: TRBD1

CDR3 DNA: TGTGCCAGCAGGTCTACTGGAAACACCATATATTTT
CDR3 protein: CASRSTGNTIYF
J gene: TRBJ1-3
V gene: TRBV3-1/TRBV3-2
CDR3 length: 12
clone size: -
D gene: -

CDR3 DNA: TGTGCCAGCAGCTTAACAGGGGGCACAGATACGCAGTATTTT
CDR3 protein: CASSLTGGTDTQYF
J gene: TRBJ2-3
V gene: TRBV7-3
CDR3 length: 14
clone size: many
D gene: -

CDR3 DNA: TGTGCCAGCAGCTTGGCCGGGGTCCAAGGGAATGAGCAGTTCTTC
CDR3 protein: CASSLAGVQGNEQFF
J gene: TRBJ2-1
V gene: TRBV5-5
CDR3 length: 15
clone size: -
D gene: -

CDR3 DNA: TGTGCCAGCAGCTCCGGAGGGTCAGGAACTCAGTACTTC
CDR3 protein: CASSSGGSGTQYF
J gene: TRBJ2-7
V gene: TRBV7-3
CDR3 length: 13
clone size: -
D gene: -

CDR3 DNA: TGTGCCAGTAGTATTCGGGGGACGGTCCTCGGCAGCTACGAGCAGTACTTC
CDR3 protein: CASSIRGTVLGSYEQYF
J gene: TRBJ2-7
V gene: TRBV19
CDR3 length: 17
clone size: -
D gene: -

CDR3 DNA: TGTGCCAGCAGTTCTCACAGGGGTAAAAACATTCAGTACTTC
CDR3 protein: CASSSHRGKNIQYF
J gene: TRBJ2-4
V gene: TRBV3-1/TRBV3-2
CDR3 length: 14
clone size: once
D gene: TRBD1

CDR3 DNA: TGTGCCAGCAGTTCTACCGGACAGTCCTACAATGAGCAGTTCTTC
CDR3 protein: CASSSTGQSYNEQFF
J gene: TRBJ2-1
V gene: TRBV6-5
CDR3 length: 15
clone size: -
D gene: -

CDR3 DNA: TGTGCCAGCAGCTCCTCCGGGACAGGGGTTCAGCCCCAGCATTTT
CDR3 protein: CASSSSGTGVQPQHF
J gene: TRBJ1-5
V gene: TRBV7-9
CDR3 length: 15
clone size: once
D gene: TRBD1

CDR3 DNA: TGCGCCAGCACTCTCAGACGGCAAGCGGGGGGGATAGAGACCCAGTACTTC
CDR3 protein: CASTLRRQAGGIETQYF
J gene: TRBJ2-5
V gene: TRBV5-1
CDR3 length: 17
clone size: -
D gene: TRBD2

CDR3 DNA: TGTGCCAGCAGTGAAGCGCGTGCAGGGGGCAGGGAGACCCAGTACTTC
CDR3 protein: CASSEARAGGRETQYF
J gene: TRBJ2-5
V gene: TRBV25-1
CDR3 length: 16
clone size: -
D gene: TRBD1

CDR3 DNA: TGTGCCACCAGCGGCCCAGGGGGCTACACCTTC
CDR3 protein: CATSGPGGYTF
J gene: TRBJ1-2
V gene: TRBV15
CDR3 length: 11
clone size: -
D gene: -

CDR3 DNA: TGCGCCAGCAGCCAGCCGGACAGGCCTACCTACGAGCAGTACTTC
CDR3 protein: CASSQPDRPTYEQYF
J gene: TRBJ2-7
V gene: TRBV4-1
CDR3 length: 15
clone size: -
D gene: TRBD1

CDR3 DNA: TGTGCCAGCAGTTACAGGGGGTACCAGCCCCAGCATTTT
CDR3 protein: CASSYRGYQPQHF
J gene: TRBJ1-5
V gene: TRBV6-5
CDR3 length: 13
clone size: -
D gene: -

CDR3 DNA: TGTGCCAGCAGCCAAGTGGCGGGCGAGCAGTTCTTC
CDR3 protein: CASSQVAGEQFF
J gene: TRBJ2-1
V gene: TRBV14
CDR3 length: 12
clone size: -
D gene: -

CDR3 DNA: TGCGCCAGCAGGTCAGGGTGGGACACTGAAGCTTTCTTT
CDR3 protein: CASRSGWDTEAFF
J gene: TRBJ1-1
V gene: TRBV5-1
CDR3 length: 13
clone size: -
D gene: -

CDR3 DNA: TGTGCCAGCAGCCCGGGACTAGCGGCCGAGCAGTACTTC
CDR3 protein: CASSPGLAAEQYF
J gene: TRBJ2-7
V gene: TRBV11-3
CDR3 length: 13
clone size: -
D gene: TRBD2

CDR3 DNA: TGTGCCAGCAGGGGACAGGGGGGTGGAAACACCATATATTTT
CDR3 protein: CASRGQGGGNTIYF
J gene: TRBJ1-3
V gene: TRBV6-5
CDR3 length: 14
clone size: -
D gene: TRBD1

CDR3 DNA: TGTGCCAGCAGCGTAGGAGTGAGCACAGATACGCAGTATTTT
CDR3 protein: CASSVGVSTDTQYF
J gene: TRBJ2-3
V gene: TRBV9
CDR3 length: 14
clone size: -
D gene: -

CDR3 DNA: TGTGCCAGCTCTCTCACGGGGGGTGTTGACGGAAACACCATATATTTT
CDR3 protein: CASSLTGGVDGNTIYF
J gene: TRBJ1-3
V gene: TRBV18
CDR3 length: 16
clone size: -
D gene: -

CDR3 DNA: TGTGCCAGCACCTTACACCAGAGCACAGATACGCAGTATTTT
CDR3 protein: CASTLHQSTDTQYF
J gene: TRBJ2-3
V gene: TRBV6-5
CDR3 length: 14
clone size: -
D gene: -

CDR3 DNA: TGTGCCAGCAGCGGGAGACAGGGGGAGGATAATGAAAAACTGTTTTTT
CDR3 protein: CASSGRQGEDNEKLFF
J gene: TRBJ1-4
V gene: TRBV9
CDR3 length: 16
clone size: -
D gene: TRBD1

CDR3 DNA: TGCGCCAGCAGCTATTCCCGGACAGCCAACACTGAAGCTTTCTTT
CDR3 protein: CASSYSRTANTEAFF
J gene: TRBJ1-1
V gene: TRBV5-1
CDR3 length: 15
clone size: few
D gene: -

CDR3 DNA: TGTGCCAGCAGTTTATTTAGGCCAGGGTCCCATGAGCAGTTCTTC
CDR3 protein: CASSLFRPGSHEQFF
J gene: TRBJ2-1
V gene: TRBV27
CDR3 length: 15
clone size: -
D gene: -

CDR3 DNA: TGCAGCGTTGGAGGGGGCAGAACTCATCGGGGCTACACCTTC
CDR3 protein: CSVGGGRTHRGYTF
J gene: TRBJ1-2
V gene: TRBV29-1
CDR3 length: 14
clone size: few
D gene: TRBD1

CDR3 DNA: TGTGCCAGCAGTACGATTATCTACCCGTCTTCTACCGAAAAACTGTTTTTT
CDR3 protein: CASSTIIYPSSTEKLFF
J gene: TRBJ1-4
V gene: TRBV25-1
CDR3 length: 17
clone size: -
D gene: -

CDR3 DNA: TGTGCCACGATGACAGGTAATCAGCCCCAGCATTTT
CDR3 protein: CATMTGNQPQHF
J gene: TRBJ1-5
V gene: TRBV12-3/TRBV12-4
CDR3 length: 12
clone size: -
D gene: -

CDR3 DNA: TGTGCCATCAGGTGGGGACAGGGGGACTACACCTTC
CDR3 protein: CAIRWGQGDYTF
J gene: TRBJ1-2
V gene: TRBV10-3
CDR3 length: 12
clone size: -
D gene: TRBD1

CDR3 DNA: TGCGCCAGCAGCGCGGGACAGGGGGGAGAGACCCAGTACTTC
CDR3 protein: CASSAGQGGETQYF
J gene: TRBJ2-5
V gene: TRBV5-1
CDR3 length: 14
clone size: -
D gene: TRBD1

CDR3 DNA: TGTGCCAGCGGGGCTCCCTTTGGTGAAAAACTGTTTTTT
CDR3 protein: CASGAPFGEKLFF
J gene: TRBJ1-4
V gene: TRBV27
CDR3 length: 13
clone size: once
D gene: -

CDR3 DNA: TGTGCCAGCAGCTTGACAGGCGCGGTTACAGATACGCAGTATTTT
CDR3 protein: CASSLTGAVTDTQYF
J gene: TRBJ2-3
V gene: TRBV5-5
CDR3 length: 15
clone size: -
D gene: -

CDR3 DNA: TGTGCCAGCAGCGAATACTTCGGTGAGCAGTTCTTC
CDR3 protein: CASSEYFGEQFF
J gene: TRBJ2-1
V gene: TRBV7-9
CDR3 length: 12
clone size: -
D gene: -

CDR3 DNA: TGTGCCAGCAGCTTGGACGACAGGGGACATGAGCAGTTCTTC
CDR3 protein: CASSLDDRGHEQFF
J gene: TRBJ2-1
V gene: TRBV7-6
CDR3 length: 14
clone size: once
D gene: TRBD1

CDR3 DNA: TGTGCCAGCAGTAAGAAGCGGGAGGGCCTTGGTGAGCAGTTCTTC
CDR3 protein: CASSKKREGLGEQFF
J gene: TRBJ2-1
V gene: TRBV2
CDR3 length: 15
clone size: -
D gene: TRBD2

CDR3 DNA: TGTGCCAGCAGGACAGCAGGGTTTGAAGCTTTCTTT
CDR3 protein: CASRTAGFEAFF
J gene: TRBJ1-1
V gene: TRBV12-3/TRBV12-4
CDR3 length: 12
clone size: -
D gene: -

CDR3 DNA: TGTGCCAGCAGCTCTCCCTCTGACAGGTTTAAAGCTAACTATGGCTACACCTTC
CDR3 protein: CASSSPSDRFKANYGYTF
J gene: TRBJ1-2
V gene: TRBV11-2
CDR3 length: 18
clone size: -
D gene: -

CDR3 DNA: TGTGCCAGTAATTCTCCCCTCCAGGAGCAGTACTTC
CDR3 protein: CASNSPLQEQYF
J gene: TRBJ2-7
V gene: TRBV19
CDR3 length: 12
clone size: -
D gene: -

CDR3 DNA: TGTGCCAGCAGCCGGACGGGACAGACTCTGGATACGCAGTATTTT
CDR3 protein: CASSRTGQTLDTQYF
J gene: TRBJ2-3
V gene: TRBV7-3
CDR3 length: 15
clone size: -
D gene: TRBD1